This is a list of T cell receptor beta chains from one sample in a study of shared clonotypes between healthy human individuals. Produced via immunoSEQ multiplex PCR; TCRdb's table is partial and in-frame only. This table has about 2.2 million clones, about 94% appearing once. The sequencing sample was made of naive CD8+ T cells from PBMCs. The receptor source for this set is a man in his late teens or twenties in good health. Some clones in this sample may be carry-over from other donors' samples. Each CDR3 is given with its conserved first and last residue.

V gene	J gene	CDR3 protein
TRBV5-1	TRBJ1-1	CASSDLQENTEAFF
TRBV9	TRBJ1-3	CASSGPDRISGNTIYF
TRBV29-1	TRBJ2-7	CSVEVESSYEQYF
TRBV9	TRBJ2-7	CASSASSGDYEQYF
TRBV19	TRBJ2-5	CASSIVGRVKETQYF
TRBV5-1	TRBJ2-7	CASSSTRRTGSSYEQYF
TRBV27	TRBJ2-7	CASSSRRLAGAYEQYF
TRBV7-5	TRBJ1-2	CARSPGQGHYGYTF
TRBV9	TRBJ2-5	CASSDGTSGSRETQYF
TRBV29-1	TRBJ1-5	CASGLYSNQPQHF
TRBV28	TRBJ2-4	CASSFSGLAGTKNIQYF
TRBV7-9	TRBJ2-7	CASRGRGGRWNEQYF
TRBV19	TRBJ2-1	CASSIYGQGAYNEQFF
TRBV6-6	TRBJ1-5	CASSSAIPERQPQHF
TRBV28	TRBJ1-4	CASSLQGANEKLFF
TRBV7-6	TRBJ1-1	CASSLVSVKQNTEAFF
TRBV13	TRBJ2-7	CASSKSGSASYEQYF
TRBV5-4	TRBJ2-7	CASSLNFGTGPLEQYF
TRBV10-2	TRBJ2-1	CASSVLNGNEQFF
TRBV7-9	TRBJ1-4	CASSLGRGEQGDEKLFF
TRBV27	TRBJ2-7	CASSLLAGAPEQYF
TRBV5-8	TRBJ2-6	CASSLDGFSGANVLTF
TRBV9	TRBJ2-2	CASSVVPSGIYTGELFF
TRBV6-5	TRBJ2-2	CASFDRGGNGELFF
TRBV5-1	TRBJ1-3	CASSSGLQRRNTIYF
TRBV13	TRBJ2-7	CASSSHLGGLTYEQYF
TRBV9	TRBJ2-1	CASSVVPMAGTFWNEQFF
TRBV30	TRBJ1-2	CAWSVRPDRRGYGYTF
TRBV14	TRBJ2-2	CASSQLGVYPNTGELFF